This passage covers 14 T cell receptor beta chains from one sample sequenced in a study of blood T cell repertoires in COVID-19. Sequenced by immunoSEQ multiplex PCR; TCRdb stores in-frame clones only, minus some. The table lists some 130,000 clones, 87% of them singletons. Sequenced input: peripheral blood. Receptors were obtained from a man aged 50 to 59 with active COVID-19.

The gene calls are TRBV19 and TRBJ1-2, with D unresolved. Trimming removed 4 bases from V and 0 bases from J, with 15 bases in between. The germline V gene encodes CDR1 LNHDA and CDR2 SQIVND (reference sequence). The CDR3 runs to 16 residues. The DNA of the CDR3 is TGTGCCAGTAGTACATCCCCCGGGAAAACTAACTATGGCTACACCTTC. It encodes CASSTSPGKTNYGYTF.

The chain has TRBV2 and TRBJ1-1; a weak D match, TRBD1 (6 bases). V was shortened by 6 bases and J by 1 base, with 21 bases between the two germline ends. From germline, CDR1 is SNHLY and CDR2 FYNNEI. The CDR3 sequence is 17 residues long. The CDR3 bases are TGTGCCAGCAGAAGAACAGGGAATCGAAGAGAGAACACTGAAGCTTTCTTT. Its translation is CASRRTGNRRENTEAFF.

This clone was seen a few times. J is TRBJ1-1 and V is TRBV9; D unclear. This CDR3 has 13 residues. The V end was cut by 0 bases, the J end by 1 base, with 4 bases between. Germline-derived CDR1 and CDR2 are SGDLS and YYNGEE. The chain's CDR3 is CASSVDRNTEAFF. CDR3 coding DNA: TGTGCCAGCAGCGTAGACAGGAACACTGAAGCTTTCTTT.

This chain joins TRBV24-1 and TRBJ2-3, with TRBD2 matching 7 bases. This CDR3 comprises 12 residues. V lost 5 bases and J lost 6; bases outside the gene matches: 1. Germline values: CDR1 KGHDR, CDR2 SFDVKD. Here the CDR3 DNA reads TGTGCCACCAGTGTAGCGGGCGATACGCAGTATTTT. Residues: CATSVAGDTQYF.

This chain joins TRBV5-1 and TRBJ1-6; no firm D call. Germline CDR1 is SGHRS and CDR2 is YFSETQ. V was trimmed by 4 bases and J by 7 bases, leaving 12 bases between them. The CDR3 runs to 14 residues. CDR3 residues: CASSEGGSNSPLHF. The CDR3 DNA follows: TGCGCCAGCAGCGAGGGTGGTTCCAATTCACCCCTCCACTTT.

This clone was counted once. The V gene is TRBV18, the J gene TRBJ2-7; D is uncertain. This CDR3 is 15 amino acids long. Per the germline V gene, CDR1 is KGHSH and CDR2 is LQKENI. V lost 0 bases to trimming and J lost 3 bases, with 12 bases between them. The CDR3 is CASSPPALTGYEQYF. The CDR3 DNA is TGTGCCAGCTCACCACCGGCACTGACGGGCTACGAGCAGTACTTC.

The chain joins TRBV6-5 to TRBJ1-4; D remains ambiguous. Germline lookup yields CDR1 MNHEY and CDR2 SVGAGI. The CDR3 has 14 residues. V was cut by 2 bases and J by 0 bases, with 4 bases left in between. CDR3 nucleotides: TGTGCCAGCAGTTACGACTCAACTAATGAAAAACTGTTTTTT. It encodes CASSYDSTNEKLFF.

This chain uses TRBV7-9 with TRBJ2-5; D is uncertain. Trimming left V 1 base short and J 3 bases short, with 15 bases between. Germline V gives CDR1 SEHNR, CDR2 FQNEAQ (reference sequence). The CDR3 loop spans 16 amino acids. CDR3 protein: CASSLDRLAREETQYF. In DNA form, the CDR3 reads TGTGCCAGCAGCTTAGATCGTTTAGCCCGAGAAGAGACCCAGTACTTC.

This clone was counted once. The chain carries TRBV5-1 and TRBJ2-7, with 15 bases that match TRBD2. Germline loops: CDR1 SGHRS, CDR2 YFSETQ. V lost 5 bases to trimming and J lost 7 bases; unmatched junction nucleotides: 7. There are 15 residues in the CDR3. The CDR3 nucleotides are TGCGCCAGCAGATCTGGGACTAGCGGGGGGCAAGAGCAGTACTTC. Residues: CASRSGTSGGQEQYF.

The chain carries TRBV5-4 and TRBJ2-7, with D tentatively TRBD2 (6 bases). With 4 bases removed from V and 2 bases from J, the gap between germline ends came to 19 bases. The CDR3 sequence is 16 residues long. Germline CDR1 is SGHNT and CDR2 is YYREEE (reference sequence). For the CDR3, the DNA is TGTGCCAGCAGCAAAGGGCGGGACGACTTAACCTACGAGCAGTACTTC. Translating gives CASSKGRDDLTYEQYF.

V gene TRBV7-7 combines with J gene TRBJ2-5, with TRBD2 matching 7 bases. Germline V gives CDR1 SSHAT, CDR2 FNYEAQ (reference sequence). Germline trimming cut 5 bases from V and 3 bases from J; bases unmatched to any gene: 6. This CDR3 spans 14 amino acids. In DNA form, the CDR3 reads TGTGCCAGCAGCCTTAGCGGGCAAAAAGAGACCCAGTACTTC. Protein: CASSLSGQKETQYF.

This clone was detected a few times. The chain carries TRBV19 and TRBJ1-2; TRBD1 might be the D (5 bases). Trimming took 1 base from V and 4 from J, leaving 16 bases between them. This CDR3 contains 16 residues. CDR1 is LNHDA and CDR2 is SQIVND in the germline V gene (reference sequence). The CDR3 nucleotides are TGTGCCAGTAGTATAGCCGCCTTGGGACTGGCCTATGGCTACACCTTC. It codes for CASSIAALGLAYGYTF.

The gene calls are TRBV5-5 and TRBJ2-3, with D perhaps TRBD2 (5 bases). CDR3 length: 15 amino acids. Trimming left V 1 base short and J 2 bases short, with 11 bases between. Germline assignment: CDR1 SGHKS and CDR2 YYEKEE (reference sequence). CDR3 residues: CASSLWSGHTDTQYF. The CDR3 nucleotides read TGTGCCAGCAGCTTGTGGAGCGGTCACACAGATACGCAGTATTTT.

CDR3 nucleotide sequence: TGTGCCAGCAGTTACGCCCTAGCGGGGAGCTCCTACGAGCAGTACTTC. This sequence encodes CASSYALAGSSYEQYF. The chain couples TRBV6-2 or TRBV6-3 to TRBJ2-7; 9 bases align to TRBD2. The V segment lost 2 bases and the J segment 0 bases; nucleotides outside the gene matches: 5. Looked up from germline, CDR1 is MNHEY and CDR2 is SVGEGT. This CDR3 region has 16 residues.